These 11 T cell receptor beta chains share one sample of origin, sequenced in a study of PD-1 blockade in classical Hodgkin lymphoma. This table comes from immunoSEQ multiplex PCR, and its TCRdb copy is limited to in-frame clones, with some not included. This table holds about 36,000 clones, around 63% found once. Exposure to brentuximab vedotin varied, and each patient had relapsed following autologous stem cell transplantation. The sequencing here drew on peripheral blood mononuclear cells (PBMCs), taken before the second cycle of nivolumab. The receptors shown here come from a human donor with classical Hodgkin lymphoma.

This clone has just a few counts. The chain links TRBV6-5 to TRBJ1-2; tentatively, D is TRBD1 (5 bases). This CDR3 region has 12 residues. V shed 8 bases and J shed 0 bases, with 7 bases lying between them. Germline lookup yields CDR1 MNHEY and CDR2 SVGAGI. The CDR3 nucleotides read TGTGCCAGCCAAGGGGCTAACTATGGCTACACCTTC. The encoded protein is CASQGANYGYTF.

The chain couples TRBV2 to TRBJ1-1, with no clear D. The V and J ends lost 5 bases and 4 bases respectively, with 11 bases between them. CDR3 size: 13 residues. CDR1 and CDR2 from the germline V gene are SNHLY and FYNNEI. DNA for the CDR3: TGTGCCAGCAGTCCGGCCCGGGGCACTGAAGCTTTCTTT. Protein: CASSPARGTEAFF.

The V call is TRBV25-1, the J call TRBJ2-3; perhaps D is TRBD1 or TRBD2 (6 bases each). V was cut by 0 bases and J by 5 bases, with 12 bases left in between. The CDR3 contains 15 residues. From germline, CDR1 is MGHDK and CDR2 SYGVNS. This CDR3 is CASSEYRGVGDTQYF. CDR3 coding DNA: TGTGCCAGCAGTGAATATAGGGGGGTCGGAGATACGCAGTATTTT.

This clone was counted a single time. The chain has TRBV5-5 and TRBJ1-2; D remains unclear. The CDR3 spans 13 residues. The germline CDR1 and CDR2 sequences are SGHKS and YYEKEE (reference sequence). V was trimmed by 4 bases and J by 2 bases, leaving 9 bases between them. The chain's CDR3 is CASSQNWNYGYTF. The CDR3 DNA sequence: TGTGCCAGCAGCCAAAATTGGAACTATGGCTACACCTTC.

The chain combines TRBV5-1 with TRBJ1-2; 10 bases are a match to TRBD1. Unmatched junction bases numbered 4, after V lost 4 bases and J lost 4 bases. The CDR3 runs to 14 residues. CDR1 SGHRS and CDR2 YFSETQ come from the germline V gene. For the CDR3, the DNA is TGCGCCAGCAGCCCGACAGGGGGCGCCTATGGCTACACCTTC. Its translation: CASSPTGGAYGYTF.

V gene TRBV4-1 combines with J gene TRBJ1-1; no clear D. The length of the CDR3 is 15 residues. Trimming removed 2 bases from V and 5 bases from J, with 15 bases in between. The germline gives CDR1 MGHRA, CDR2 YSYEKL. The CDR3 is CASSQLTWVGTEAFF. The CDR3 bases are TGCGCCAGCAGCCAACTCACATGGGTTGGAACTGAAGCTTTCTTT.

V gene TRBV11-3 combines with J gene TRBJ2-5, with 8 nucleotides matching TRBD1. J was trimmed by 4 bases and V by 5 bases; bases with no gene match: 9. There are 15 residues in the CDR3. Germline assignment: CDR1 SGHNT and CDR2 YENEEA. DNA for the CDR3: TGTGCCAGCAGCCTACCCGGACAGGGTGTAGAGACCCAGTACTTC. Amino acid sequence: CASSLPGQGVETQYF.

The rearrangement joins TRBV5-4 to TRBJ2-3, with TRBD2 identical over 13 bases. The length of the CDR3 is 17 residues. Trimming took 4 bases from V and 3 from J; bases not matched to a gene: 8. In germline, CDR1 is SGHNT, CDR2 YYREEE (reference sequence). CDR3 sequence: CASSVLAGGPGTDTQYF. The CDR3 region has the DNA TGTGCCAGCAGCGTACTAGCGGGAGGGCCGGGTACAGATACGCAGTATTTT.

This clone appeared a few times. CDR3 sequence reads: CASSKDAPAPDTEAFF. The DNA for the CDR3 is TGTGCCAGCAGCAAAGATGCTCCAGCCCCGGACACTGAAGCTTTCTTT. The V call is TRBV21-1, the J call TRBJ1-1. TRBV21-1 is noted as a pseudogene. The CDR3 is made up of 16 amino acids.

The chain joins TRBV5-1 to TRBJ2-7; D may be TRBD1 (6 bases). Germline V gene data show CDR1 as SGHRS and CDR2 as YFSETQ. The CDR3 sequence is 15 residues long. Trimming took 0 bases from V and 3 from J, leaving 13 bases between them. The CDR3 DNA sequence: TGCGCCAGCAGCTTGGCCGTGGGGGCTATCTACGAGCAGTACTTC. Its translation is CASSLAVGAIYEQYF.

The rearrangement links TRBV9 to TRBJ2-2; D remains ambiguous. CDR3 length equals 16 residues. Trimming pared 0 bases from V and 5 bases from J, leaving 14 bases between. Germline loops: CDR1 SGDLS, CDR2 YYNGEE. The CDR3 spells CASSVGALRVTGELFF. Here the CDR3 DNA reads TGTGCCAGCAGCGTAGGGGCGTTACGGGTTACCGGGGAGCTGTTTTTT.